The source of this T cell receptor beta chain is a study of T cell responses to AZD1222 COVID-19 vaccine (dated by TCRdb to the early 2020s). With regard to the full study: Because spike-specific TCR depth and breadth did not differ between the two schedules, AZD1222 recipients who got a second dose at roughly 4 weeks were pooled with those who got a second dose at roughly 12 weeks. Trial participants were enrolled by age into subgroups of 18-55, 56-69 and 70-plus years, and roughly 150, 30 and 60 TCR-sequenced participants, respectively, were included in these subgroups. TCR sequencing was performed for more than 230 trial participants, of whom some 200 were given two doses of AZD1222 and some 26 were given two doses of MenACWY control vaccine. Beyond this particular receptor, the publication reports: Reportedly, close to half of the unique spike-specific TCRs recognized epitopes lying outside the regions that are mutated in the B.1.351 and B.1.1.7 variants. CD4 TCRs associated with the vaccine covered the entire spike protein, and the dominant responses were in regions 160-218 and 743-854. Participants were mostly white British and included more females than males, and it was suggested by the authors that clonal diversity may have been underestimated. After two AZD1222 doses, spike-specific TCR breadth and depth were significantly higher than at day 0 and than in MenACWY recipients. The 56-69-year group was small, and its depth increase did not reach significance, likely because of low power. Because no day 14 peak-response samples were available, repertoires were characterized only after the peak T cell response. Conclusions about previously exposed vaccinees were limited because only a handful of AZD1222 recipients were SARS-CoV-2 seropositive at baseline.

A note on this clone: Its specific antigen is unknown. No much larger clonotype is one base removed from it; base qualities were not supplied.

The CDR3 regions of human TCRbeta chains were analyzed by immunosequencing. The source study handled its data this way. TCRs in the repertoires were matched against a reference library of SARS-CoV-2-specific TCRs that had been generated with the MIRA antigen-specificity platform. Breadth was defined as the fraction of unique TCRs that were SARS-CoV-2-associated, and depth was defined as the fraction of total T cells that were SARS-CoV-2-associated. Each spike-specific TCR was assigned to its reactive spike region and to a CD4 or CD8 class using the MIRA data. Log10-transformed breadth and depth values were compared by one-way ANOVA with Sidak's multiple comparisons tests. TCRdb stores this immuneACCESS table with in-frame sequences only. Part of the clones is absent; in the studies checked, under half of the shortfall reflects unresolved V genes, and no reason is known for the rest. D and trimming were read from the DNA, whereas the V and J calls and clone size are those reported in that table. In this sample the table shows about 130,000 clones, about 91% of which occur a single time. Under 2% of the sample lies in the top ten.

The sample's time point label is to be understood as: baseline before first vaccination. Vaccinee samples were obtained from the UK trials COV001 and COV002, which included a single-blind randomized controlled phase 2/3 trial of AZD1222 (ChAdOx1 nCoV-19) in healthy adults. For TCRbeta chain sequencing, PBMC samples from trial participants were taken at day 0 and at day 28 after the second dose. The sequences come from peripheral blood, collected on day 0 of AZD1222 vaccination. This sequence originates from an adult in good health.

The sequenced DNA is TGCGCCAGCAGCCAAGGAGCAGGGGACACCTACGAGCAGTACTTC. Its translation reads: CASSQGAGDTYEQYF. The chain links TRBV4-1 with TRBJ2-7; matching of 6 bases hints at TRBD1 as the D gene. V is reduced by 1 base and J by 2 bases, leaving a spacing of 12 bases between them. Reading the germline V gene gives CDR1 MGHRA and CDR2 YSYEKL. From the cysteine through the phenylalanine, the CDR3 covers 15 amino acids. Kept here is only the CDR3 DNA, which spans 45 bases and is read in frame from base 1.